Listed below are T cell receptor beta chains from one sample, sequenced in a study of T cells after posttransplantation cyclophosphamide. Profiled with immunoSEQ multiplex PCR; TCRdb holds only in-frame clones, not every one. The data contain 20,000 to 25,000 clones, around 73% of them singletons. The sample comprised memory CD4+ T cells sorted from PBMCs. Receptors were obtained from a woman aged 55-69 years in good health, CMV-negative, and a related stem cell transplant donor. Both conserved end residues are part of each CDR3. Each record gives: V gene, J gene, clone size, D gene, CDR3 DNA, CDR3 protein. The D gene is left open where the match is weak. The size field is filled for only some rows; it gives once, few, many or a size class.

TRBV9	TRBJ1-3	-	-	TGTGCCAGCAGCCCCAATCCTGGAAACACCATATATTTT	CASSPNPGNTIYF
TRBV11-2	TRBJ2-7	-	-	TGTGCCAGCAGCCCAATCGCCCGAGCTACCCCCTCATACGAGCAGTACTTC	CASSPIARATPSYEQYF
TRBV6-6	TRBJ1-2	few	-	TGTGCCAGCAGTTACTCGTCGGAGTATGGCTACACCTTC	CASSYSSEYGYTF
TRBV4-1	TRBJ2-7	once	TRBD1	TGCGCCAGCAGCCAAGACACGACAGGGGGGAACGAGCAGTACTTC	CASSQDTTGGNEQYF
TRBV9	TRBJ1-1	-	-	TGTGCCAGCAGCGTGCGGGAGCACGACACTGAAGCTTTCTTT	CASSVREHDTEAFF
TRBV18	TRBJ2-7	-	TRBD2	TGTGCCAGCTCACCAACGGGGGGATTGGGCGAGCAGTACTTC	CASSPTGGLGEQYF
TRBV28	TRBJ1-5	medium-sized	-	TGTGCCAGCAGTTCCCCGACTGGACCCCAGCATTTT	CASSSPTGPQHF
TRBV4-1	TRBJ2-1	-	-	TGCGCCAGCAGCCCCGGCGGCCTTAGGATTTACAATGAGCAGTTCTTC	CASSPGGLRIYNEQFF
TRBV6-4	TRBJ1-2	-	-	TGTGCCAGCAGTGCGGAAGCGCTCTCGGGTGGCTACACCTTC	CASSAEALSGGYTF
TRBV7-9	TRBJ2-1	-	TRBD2	TGTGCCAGCAGCCCCGGGACTAGCGGGAGGGCTTACAATGAGCAGTTCTTC	CASSPGTSGRAYNEQFF
TRBV18	TRBJ2-1	few	-	TGTGCCAGCTCACCAAGTGTCCCCCTTACCCTAGCATACAATGAGCAGTTCTTC	CASSPSVPLTLAYNEQFF
TRBV5-1	TRBJ1-2	-	-	TGCGCCAGCAGCTTGCAGGGTTCGGTCGGCTACACCTTC	CASSLQGSVGYTF
TRBV19	TRBJ1-1	-	-	TGTGCCAGTAGTAATAAGAGGGAGACTGAAGCTTTCTTT	CASSNKRETEAFF
TRBV9	TRBJ2-7	-	TRBD1	TGTGCCAGCAGCGTAGCGGGACAGAATTCCTACGAGCAGTACTTC	CASSVAGQNSYEQYF
TRBV4-3	TRBJ2-7	-	TRBD1	TGCGCCAGCAGCTTATACAGGGGCGAGCAGTACTTC	CASSLYRGEQYF
TRBV19	TRBJ2-1	-	TRBD2	TGTGCCAGTAGTCCTAGCGGGAGTTGGAATGAGCAGTTCTTC	CASSPSGSWNEQFF
TRBV7-3	TRBJ1-2	once	TRBD1	TGTGCCAGCAGCTCGACAGGGACGGGCTATGGCTACACCTTC	CASSSTGTGYGYTF
TRBV6-1	TRBJ2-1	few	TRBD1	TGTGCCAGCAGTGGGGACAGGGGAAATGAGCAGTTCTTC	CASSGDRGNEQFF
TRBV7-2	TRBJ2-3	-	TRBD1	TGTGCCGACGGCAGGGGGCATGGAGATACGCAGTATTTT	CADGRGHGDTQYF
TRBV7-2	TRBJ2-7	-	-	TGTGCCAGCAGCCCAAGCCTTGACAACCAGGGCTACGAGCAGTACTTC	CASSPSLDNQGYEQYF
TRBV7-2	TRBJ1-2	-	-	TGTGCCAGCAGCTTAGGAACAGGGACCGGCTACACCTTC	CASSLGTGTGYTF
TRBV4-3	TRBJ2-2	once	TRBD1	TGCGCCAGCAGCCAAGAAAAGGGACAGGGGAGCACCGGGGAGCTGTTTTTT	CASSQEKGQGSTGELFF
TRBV10-3	TRBJ2-3	-	TRBD2	TGTGCCATCAGTGAGCCCGGGTTCCTAGCGGACTCTAGCACAGATACGCAGTATTTT	CAISEPGFLADSSTDTQYF
TRBV5-1	TRBJ1-1	-	TRBD1	TGCGCCAGCAGCTCCACACTCCGGACAGGCATGAACACTGAAGCTTTCTTT	CASSSTLRTGMNTEAFF
TRBV7-6	TRBJ2-1	-	-	TGTGCCAGCAGCCCGGGACTCTCCTACAATGAGCAGTTCTTC	CASSPGLSYNEQFF
TRBV7-2	TRBJ2-1	-	-	TGTGCCAGCAGCTTAAAGGGGGGGCCATCGTCCAATGAGCAGTTCTTC	CASSLKGGPSSNEQFF
TRBV6-1	TRBJ1-1	-	-	TGTGCCAGCAGGGAAAGGGGCACTGAAGCTTTCTTT	CASRERGTEAFF
TRBV7-6	TRBJ2-1	-	-	TGTGCCAGCAGCTTAGGGGGCGGGATCTACAATGAGCAGTTCTTC	CASSLGGGIYNEQFF
TRBV4-3	TRBJ2-5	-	-	TGCGCCAGCAGCCAAGTCGGCAAAACGGGGACCCAGTACTTC	CASSQVGKTGTQYF
TRBV30	TRBJ1-4	-	-	TGTGCCTGGAGTACCCGAGGACAAGGAGAAAAACTGTTTTTT	CAWSTRGQGEKLFF
TRBV28	TRBJ1-5	-	TRBD1	TGTGCCAGCAGCTCCCGGGACAGGCCGATGCAGCCCCAGCATTTT	CASSSRDRPMQPQHF
TRBV19	TRBJ1-5	-	-	TGTGCCAGTAGTATCCCCTTCTCAGCGAGTAATCAGCCCCAGCATTTT	CASSIPFSASNQPQHF
TRBV5-6	TRBJ2-7	-	TRBD1	TGTGCCAGCAGCCCCGGGACAGGGGACGCCTACGAGCAGTACTTC	CASSPGTGDAYEQYF
TRBV11-2	TRBJ1-3	-	-	TGTGCCAGCAGCTTAGTCGGCTCTAGCTCTGGAAACACCATATATTTT	CASSLVGSSSGNTIYF
TRBV6-1	TRBJ1-3	-	TRBD1	TGTGCCAGCAGTCCCGGGACAGGGGGAAACACCATATATTTT	CASSPGTGGNTIYF
TRBV25-1	TRBJ2-1	-	-	TGTGCCAGCAGTGATTGGGGCCGTGTTTCCTACAATGAGCAGTTCTTC	CASSDWGRVSYNEQFF
TRBV9	TRBJ2-3	-	TRBD2	TGTGCCAGCAGCGCTCAGAGTAGCGGGAGGGCCGAATTAAGCACAGATACGCAGTATTTT	CASSAQSSGRAELSTDTQYF
TRBV6-6	TRBJ2-7	-	TRBD1	TGTGCCAGCAGTCATGGGTCCAGACAGGGCCACGAGCAGTACTTC	CASSHGSRQGHEQYF
TRBV6-6	TRBJ2-3	-	-	TGTGCCAGCAGTTACCTGGGAGCCACAGATACGCAGTATTTT	CASSYLGATDTQYF
TRBV4-3	TRBJ2-1	-	TRBD1	TGCGCCAGCAGCCGCGGACAGGTTACCTACAATGAGCAGTTCTTC	CASSRGQVTYNEQFF
TRBV7-2	TRBJ2-3	-	-	TGTGCCAGCAGCTTAAGGCGGGATTCAGATACGCAGTATTTT	CASSLRRDSDTQYF
TRBV7-9	TRBJ2-2	-	TRBD2	TGTGCCAGCAGCTTACTAGCGGGAGTCCCCACCGGGGAGCTGTTTTTT	CASSLLAGVPTGELFF
TRBV29-1	TRBJ2-2	-	-	TGCAGCGTTGCGTTAATTACAGAGACGAACACCGGGGAGCTGTTTTTT	CSVALITETNTGELFF
TRBV7-2	TRBJ2-1	-	-	TGTGCCAGCAGCGTTGGGACAAACAATGAGCAGTTCTTC	CASSVGTNNEQFF
TRBV21-1	TRBJ2-1	-	-	TGTGCCAGCGACCCGACGTACTATTCGGCCTACAATGAGCAGTTCTTC	CASDPTYYSAYNEQFF
TRBV18	TRBJ2-7	few	-	TGTGCCAGCTCACCGGACTCGGTCCGCGAGCAGTACTTC	CASSPDSVREQYF
TRBV6-5	TRBJ2-7	-	-	TGTGCCAGCAGCCCCGACAGGAGGAGCTCCTACGAGCAGTACTTC	CASSPDRRSSYEQYF
TRBV9	TRBJ2-7	-	TRBD2	TGTGCCAGCAGCGGATCCGGGACTAGCGGGTCCTCCTACGAGCAGTACTTC	CASSGSGTSGSSYEQYF
TRBV15	TRBJ1-5	-	TRBD1	TGTGCCACCAGCCCGACAGGGAGCAATCAGCCCCAGCATTTT	CATSPTGSNQPQHF
TRBV11-2	TRBJ1-2	-	-	TGTGCCAGCAGCTTAGACAGGGAGGATCGGCCAAAAACTAACTATGGCTACACCTTC	CASSLDREDRPKTNYGYTF
TRBV6-6	TRBJ1-4	few	-	TGTGCCAGCACTAGCAATGAAAAACTGTTTTTT	CASTSNEKLFF
TRBV29-1	TRBJ1-2	-	-	TGCAGCGTCCTAAACTATGGCTACACCTTC	CSVLNYGYTF
TRBV7-9	TRBJ2-4	-	-	TGTGCCAGCAGCTTATTCATCGGGTCGGGGAACTTGCACATTCAGTACTTC	CASSLFIGSGNLHIQYF
TRBV2	TRBJ1-5	-	TRBD1	TGTGCCAGCAGTTCGGACAGGGAAGGGGATCAGCCCCAGCATTTT	CASSSDREGDQPQHF
TRBV5-6	TRBJ2-7	few	-	TGTGCCAGCAGCTTGGGGAGGTACGAGCAGTACTTC	CASSLGRYEQYF